This T cell receptor (beta chain) was identified in a study of a mutant IDH1 vaccine in newly diagnosed glioma. Study outcomes and limitations: A vaccine-induced immune response developed in roughly 95% of the patients.

Germline V gene data show CDR1 as MNHEY and CDR2 as SMNVEV (reference sequence). The CDR3 sequence is 13 residues long. Trimming took 2 bases from V and 4 from J; bases not matched to a gene: 2. Sequencing was performed with immunoSEQ multiplex PCR; in TCRdb, only in-frame clones are kept and a portion is missing. This sample yields some 11,000 clones, of which about 91% are seen a single time; about 5% belongs to the top ten. Note on this clone: Antigen unknown.

Time point denoted: week 23, last vaccination. A single vaccine dose contained 300 ug of mutant IDH1 20-mer peptide, and topical imiquimod was used with it. The donors' diagnosis was new WHO grade 3 or 4 astrocytoma that was IDH1-mutant and ATRX-lost. The sample here was PBMCs, taken from a glioma patient whose treatment included an IDH1 peptide vaccine. The clonotype comes from a woman in her forties with glioma. Some clones in this sample may be carry-over from other donors' samples. The chain recombines TRBV27 with TRBJ2-7, with 7 bases that match TRBD2. CDR3 in amino acids: CASSLREGYEQYF. In DNA form, the CDR3 reads TGTGCCAGCAGTTTAAGGGAGGGATACGAGCAGTACTTC.